Below, 15 T cell receptor beta chains from the same sample are listed, as sequenced in a study of Graves' ophthalmopathy and Graves' hyperthyroidism (dated by TCRdb to 2016 to 2019). Sequencer: Illumina HiSeq 2000. For repertoire sequencing, TCR beta CDR3 regions were amplified from RNA transcripts. A first-round RT-PCR used HTBI primers with the Qiagen OneStep RT-PCR kit, followed by a second-round multiplex PCR, size selection and purification. Through fastp at Q25 and MiXCR, TCRdb rebuilt clones from the public reads, retaining in-frame beta chains. Every entry covers one CDR3 protein and lists the most common genes and DNA from its rows. Here the sample has about 400,000 distinct CDR3 sequences; approximately 15% occur a single time. Jointly, the top ten make up 7% of the sample. Material: peripheral blood. The origin of the receptors is a woman aged 18-29 years with stable Graves' hyperthyroidism. Donor details come from another sample of the same person, matched by shared clones.

This clonotype came up many times. The chain links TRBV19 to TRBJ1-2; no firm D call. Germline V gives CDR1 LNHDA, CDR2 SQIVND (reference sequence). The V gene lost 5 bases and the J gene lost 4 bases, with 14 bases spanning the gap. The CDR3 has 14 amino acids. The CDR3 DNA follows: TGTGCCAGTAGTCTCCTTGGGCAGCTCTATGGCTACACCTTC. Its translation is CASSLLGQLYGYTF.

Many counts were recorded for this clonotype. CDR3 sequence: CASSSMDGYGYTF. The CDR3 DNA reads as TGTGCCAGCAGCTCTATGGATGGCTATGGCTACACCTTC. This chain connects TRBV7-2 to TRBJ1-2; D remains unclear. The V and J ends lost 4 bases and 4 bases respectively, with 10 bases between them. Germline V gives CDR1 SGHTA, CDR2 FQGNSA. This CDR3 has 13 amino acids.

This clonotype was seen repeatedly, ten times or more. The chain links TRBV7-8 to TRBJ2-7; TRBD1 is a possible D gene (6 bases). This CDR3 contains 16 residues. Trimming took off 2 bases at V and 6 bases at J, with 20 bases between the two ends. Germline assignment: CDR1 SGHVS and CDR2 FQNEAQ. CDR3 protein: CASSLPPGQLSGEQYF. In nucleotides, the CDR3 is TGTGCCAGCAGCTTACCCCCTGGACAGCTTTCGGGCGAGCAGTACTTC.

The chain employs TRBV18 and TRBJ1-6; possible D gene TRBD1, 5 bases. CDR1 is KGHSH and CDR2 is LQKENI in the germline V gene. Trimming pared 6 bases from V and 3 bases from J, leaving 18 bases between. The CDR3 loop spans 17 amino acids. The CDR3: CASSRGGGDFYNSPLHF. The CDR3 nucleotides are TGTGCCAGCTCCCGCGGGGGAGGAGACTTCTATAATTCACCCCTCCACTTT. Supplemented by reference TRBV18 and TRBJ1-6, the full variable domain reads NAGVMQNPRHLVRRRGQEARLRCSPMKGHSHVYWYRQLPEEGLKFMVYLQKENIIDESGMPKERFSAEFPKEGPSILRIQQVVRGDSAAYFCASSRGGGDFYNSPLHFGNGTRLTVT.

The chain carries TRBV6-2 or TRBV6-3 and TRBJ1-2; D gene uncertain. V lost 5 bases to trimming and J lost 3 bases, with 10 bases between them. The germline gives CDR1 MNHEY, CDR2 SVGEGT. The CDR3 has 13 residues. The CDR3 nucleotides read TGTGCCAGCAGTGAGGCAGATTACTATGGCTACACCTTC. This gives the protein CASSEADYYGYTF.

In its sample, this clonotype was seen many times. This chain uses TRBV6-2 or TRBV6-3 with TRBJ2-7; D tentatively reads TRBD1 or TRBD2 (5 bases each). The CDR3 loop spans 13 amino acids. Germline CDR1 reads MNHEY; CDR2 reads SVGEGT. Trimming shortened V by 5 bases and J by 8 bases, and 16 bases separated the two germline ends. CDR3 sequence reads: CASSHGTVNQQYF. The CDR3 nucleotides read TGTGCCAGCAGTCACGGGACCGTAAACCAGCAGTACTTC.

This clonotype occurred many times. This sequence joins TRBV12-5 and TRBJ1-2; D perhaps matches TRBD1 (5 bases). Germline-derived CDR1 and CDR2 are LGHNT and FRNRAP. V was clipped by 6 bases and J by 2 bases, with 13 bases between them. The CDR3 covers 14 residues. The CDR3 nucleotides are TGTGCTAGTGGCCTGGGACTCCAGAACTATGGCTACACCTTC. It encodes CASGLGLQNYGYTF.

This clonotype has at least ten counts. V gene TRBV7-4 combines with J gene TRBJ2-5; no clear D. V gave up 5 bases and J gave up 2 bases, with 9 bases separating them. The CDR3 covers 13 residues. Germline assignment: CDR1 SGHVT and CDR2 SQSDAQ. The CDR3 region is CASSQRSQETQYF. The CDR3 region has the DNA TGTGCCAGCAGCCAACGCAGTCAAGAGACCCAGTACTTC.

There are many counts of this clonotype. This chain connects TRBV6-5 to TRBJ2-7; TRBD2 is a possible D gene (6 bases). The V end lost 0 bases, the J end lost 3 bases, and 15 bases lay between the germline ends. Germline V gene lookup returns CDR1 MNHEY and CDR2 SVGAGI. The CDR3 runs to 16 residues. The CDR3 DNA reads TGTGCCAGCAGTTACTCGGCAGTTGGACTAAACTACGAGCAGTACTTC. Translated: CASSYSAVGLNYEQYF.

This clonotype occurred a few times. At one end, the junction sequence differs from germline, possibly due to a read error. The rearrangement joins TRBV7-8 to TRBJ2-1; 10 nucleotides agree with TRBD2. CDR3 length: 19 amino acids. Germline-derived CDR1 and CDR2 are SGHVS and FQNEAQ. The CDR3 bases are TGTGCCAGCAGCTTAGGGTCTAGCGGGGGTTCCCCGGCCTACAATGAGAAGTTCTTC. Protein sequence: CASSLGSSGGSPAYNEKFF.

This clonotype was detected many times. The rearrangement links TRBV12-3 or TRBV12-4 to TRBJ1-1; TRBD1 aligns across 8 bases. V shed 3 bases, J shed 1 base, and the junction held 1 base outside the gene matches. The CDR3 covers 14 residues. The CDR3 protein is CASSFGQGNTEAFF. The CDR3, as DNA: TGTGCCAGCAGTTTCGGACAGGGGAACACTGAAGCTTTCTTT.

The genes are TRBV5-1 and TRBJ2-5; no reliable D call. Germline loops: CDR1 SGHRS, CDR2 YFSETQ. The germline V and J ends were trimmed by 0 bases and 4 bases, with 7 bases remaining between them. The CDR3 has 13 residues. Written as DNA, the CDR3 is TGCGCCAGCAGCTTGGCAGTTGTAGAGACCCAGTACTTC. Translating gives CASSLAVVETQYF.

Ten or more counts support this clonotype. In DNA, the CDR3 is TGTGCCAGCAGTTACATTGGGCCCACTGAAGCTTTCTTT. As protein: CASSYIGPTEAFF. V usage is TRBV6-5 and J usage is TRBJ1-1; D unclear. The CDR3 sequence is 13 residues long. V lost 2 bases to trimming and J lost 4 bases, with 8 bases between them. Germline-derived CDR1 and CDR2 are MNHEY and SVGAGI.

This clonotype was counted many times. The chain employs TRBV2 and TRBJ1-1, with a weak D call TRBD1 (5 bases). The germline V and J ends were trimmed by 7 bases and 4 bases, with 19 bases remaining between them. There are 15 residues in the CDR3. Looked up from germline, CDR1 is SNHLY and CDR2 is FYNNEI. This chain's CDR3 is CASTQRGGEGTEAFF. CDR3 nucleotide sequence: TGTGCCAGCACCCAAAGGGGCGGTGAAGGCACTGAAGCTTTCTTT.

The chain uses TRBV6-1 and TRBJ2-5, with D perhaps matching TRBD1 (8 bases). Germline V lookup: CDR1 MNHNS, CDR2 SASEGT. The length of the CDR3 is 17 residues. V was cut by 5 bases and J by 2 bases, with 21 bases left in between. The CDR3: CASSTGGRAGPQETQYF. CDR3 DNA sequence: TGTGCCAGCAGTACAGGGGGGAGAGCGGGGCCACAAGAGACCCAGTACTTC.